This T cell receptor beta chain was recovered during a study of T cell repertoires in cytomegalovirus infection. In the study overall: Selection of CMV epitopes for the study included recently identified HLA-C-restricted and well-studied HLA-B-restricted ones. Public TCR beta signatures provided an indication of both CMV infection and a matching HLA type.

Germline V lookup: CDR1 SEHNR, CDR2 FQNEAQ (reference sequence). The CDR3 extends over 16 amino acids. With 6 bases removed from V and 3 bases from J, the gap between germline ends came to 21 bases. Via MiXCR, TCRdb re-called the reads, giving one row per CDR3 protein. This table holds roughly 310,000 distinct CDR3 sequences, 29% found once. This clonotype was detected a few times. The antigen is unknown. This receptor was identified in a human donor in good health (CMV status not recorded). Some clones in this sample may be carry-over from other donors' samples. The chain combines TRBV7-9 with TRBJ2-7, with a possible D match to TRBD1 (5 bases). This sample comprised cultured PBMCs, obtained from culture after CMV antigen stimulation. DNA for the CDR3: TGTGCCAGCAGTTCAACCCAAGGGGTTTCCCTCTACGAGCAGTACTTC. Its translation: CASSSTQGVSLYEQYF.